This entry is about one TCR beta chain. Its antigen is unknown. Clones were sequenced by immunoSEQ multiplex PCR, and TCRdb holds only the in-frame ones, with some missing. This sample carries around 94,000 clones, approximately 89% of them seen once, and the ten largest clones take around an eighth. The record originates from a study of identifying expanded T cells in peripheral blood. Points from the study as a whole: Clone count variance between approximately 2-week samples rose with total template count. About 1.2 clones differed between technical replicates, versus roughly 17 and 20 over time.

No infections or other immune events were documented during collection. V gave up 1 base and J gave up 5 bases; unmatched junction bases: 3. Germline CDR1 reads SGHTA; CDR2 reads FQGTGA. CDR3 length: 15 residues. This sequence originates from a person aged 18-69 years in good health. Input material: blood. The rearrangement links TRBV7-3 to TRBJ2-1, with 9 positions matching TRBD2. CDR3 DNA sequence: TGTGCCAGCAGCTTAAGTCTAGCGGGGAACAATGAGCAGTTCTTC. Residues: CASSLSLAGNNEQFF.